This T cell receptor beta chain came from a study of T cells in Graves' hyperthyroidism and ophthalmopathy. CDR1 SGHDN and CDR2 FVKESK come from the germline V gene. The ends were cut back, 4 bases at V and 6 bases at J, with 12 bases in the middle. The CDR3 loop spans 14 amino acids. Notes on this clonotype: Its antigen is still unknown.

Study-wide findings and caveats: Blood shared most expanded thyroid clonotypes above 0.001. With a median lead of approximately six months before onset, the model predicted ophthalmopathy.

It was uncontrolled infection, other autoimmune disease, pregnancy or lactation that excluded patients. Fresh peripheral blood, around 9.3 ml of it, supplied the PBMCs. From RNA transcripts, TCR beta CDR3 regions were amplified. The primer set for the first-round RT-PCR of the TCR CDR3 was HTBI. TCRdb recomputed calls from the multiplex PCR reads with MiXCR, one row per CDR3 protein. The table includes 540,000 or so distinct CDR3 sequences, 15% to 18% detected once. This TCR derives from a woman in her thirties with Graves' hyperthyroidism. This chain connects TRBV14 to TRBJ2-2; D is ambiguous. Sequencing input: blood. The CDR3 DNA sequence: TGTGCCAGCAGCCTCCAAGACATCCCCGGGGAGCTGTTTTTT. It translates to CASSLQDIPGELFF.